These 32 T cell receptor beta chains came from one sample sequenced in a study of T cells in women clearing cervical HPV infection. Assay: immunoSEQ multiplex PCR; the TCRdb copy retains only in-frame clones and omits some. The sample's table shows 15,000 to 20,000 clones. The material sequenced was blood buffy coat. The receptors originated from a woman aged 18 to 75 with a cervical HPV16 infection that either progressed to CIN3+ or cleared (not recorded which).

CDR3 amino acids: CSVQTGGRQTQYF. CDR3 DNA, as far as it was read: TGCAGCGTGCAGACAGGCGGGCGGCAGACG. V and J are TRBV29-1 and TRBJ2-3; weak D call: TRBD1 (6 bases). The read ends 3 residues shy of where the CDR3 ends; the end is completed using the germline J gene. This CDR3 spans 13 amino acids. Germline V gene data show CDR1 as SQVTM and CDR2 as ANQGSEA.

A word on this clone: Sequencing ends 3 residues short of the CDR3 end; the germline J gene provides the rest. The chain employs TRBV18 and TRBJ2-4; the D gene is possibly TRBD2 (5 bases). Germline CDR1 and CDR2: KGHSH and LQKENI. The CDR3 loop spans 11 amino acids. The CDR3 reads CASSRDYGQYF. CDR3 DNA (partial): TGTGCCAGCTCACGCGACTATGGT. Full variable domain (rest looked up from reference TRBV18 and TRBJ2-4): NAGVMQNPRHLVRRRGQEARLRCSPMKGHSHVYWYRQLPEEGLKFMVYLQKENIIDESGMPKERFSAEFPKEGPSILRIQQVVRGDSAAYFCASSRDYGQYFGAGTRLSVL.

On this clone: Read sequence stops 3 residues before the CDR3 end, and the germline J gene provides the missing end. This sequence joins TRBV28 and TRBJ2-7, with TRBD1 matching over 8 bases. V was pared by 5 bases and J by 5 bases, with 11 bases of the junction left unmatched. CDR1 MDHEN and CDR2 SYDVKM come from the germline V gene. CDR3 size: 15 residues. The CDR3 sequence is CASSTPSTGVHEQYF. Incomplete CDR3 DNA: TGTGCCAGCAGTACACCTTCGACAGGGGTCCACGAG.

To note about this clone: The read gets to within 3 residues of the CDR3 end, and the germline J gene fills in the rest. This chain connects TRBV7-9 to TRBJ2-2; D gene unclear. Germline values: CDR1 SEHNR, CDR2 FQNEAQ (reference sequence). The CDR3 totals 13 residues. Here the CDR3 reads CASSLSRNEKLFF. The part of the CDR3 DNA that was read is TGTGCCAGCAGCTTAAGCCGTAATGAAAAG.

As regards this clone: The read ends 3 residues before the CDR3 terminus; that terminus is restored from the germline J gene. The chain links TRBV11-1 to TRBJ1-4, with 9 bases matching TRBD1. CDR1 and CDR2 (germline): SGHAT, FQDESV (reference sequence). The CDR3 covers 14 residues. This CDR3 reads CASSSGTGQRPLFF. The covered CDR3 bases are TGTGCCAGCAGCTCCGGGACAGGGCAGCGGCCA.

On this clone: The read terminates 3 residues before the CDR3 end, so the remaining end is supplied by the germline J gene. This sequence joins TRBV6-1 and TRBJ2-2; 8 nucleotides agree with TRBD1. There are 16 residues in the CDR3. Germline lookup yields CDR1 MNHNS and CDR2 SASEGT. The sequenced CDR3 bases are TGTGCCAGCAGTGAAGGGTCTGGACAGGGTTATTCACCG. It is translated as CASSEGSGQGYSP. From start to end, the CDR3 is CASSEGSGQGYSPLFF.

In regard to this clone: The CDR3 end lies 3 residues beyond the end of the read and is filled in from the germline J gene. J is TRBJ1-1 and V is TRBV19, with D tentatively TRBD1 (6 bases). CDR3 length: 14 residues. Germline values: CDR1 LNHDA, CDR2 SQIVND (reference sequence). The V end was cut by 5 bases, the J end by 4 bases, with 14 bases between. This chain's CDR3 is CASSFRGGGTEAFF. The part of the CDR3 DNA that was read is TGTGCCAGTAGTTTCAGGGGAGGAGGCACTGAA.

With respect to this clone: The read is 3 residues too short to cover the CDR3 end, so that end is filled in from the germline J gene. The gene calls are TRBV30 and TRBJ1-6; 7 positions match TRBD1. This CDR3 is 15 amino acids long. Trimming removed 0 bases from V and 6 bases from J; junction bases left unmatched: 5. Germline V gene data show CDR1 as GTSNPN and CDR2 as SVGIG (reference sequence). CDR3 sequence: CAWSVPDRVNSPLHF. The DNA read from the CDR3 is TGTGCCTGGAGTGTACCCGACAGGGTTAATTCACCC.

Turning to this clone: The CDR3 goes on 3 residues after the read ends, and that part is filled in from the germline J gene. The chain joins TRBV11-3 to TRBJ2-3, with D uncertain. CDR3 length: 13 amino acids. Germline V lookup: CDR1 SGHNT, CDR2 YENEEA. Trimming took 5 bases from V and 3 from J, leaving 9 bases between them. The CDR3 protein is CASSHSVTDTQYF. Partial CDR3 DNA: TGTGCCAGCAGCCATTCAGTTACAGATACG.

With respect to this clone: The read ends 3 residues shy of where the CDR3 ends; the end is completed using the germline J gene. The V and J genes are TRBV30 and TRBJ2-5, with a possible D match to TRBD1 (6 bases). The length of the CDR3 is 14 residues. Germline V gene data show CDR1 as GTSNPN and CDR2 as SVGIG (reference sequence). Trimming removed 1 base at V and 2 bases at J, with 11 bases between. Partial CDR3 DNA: TGTGCCTGGAGTGCGGACAGAAAACAAGAGACC. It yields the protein CAWSADRKQET. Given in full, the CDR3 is CAWSADRKQETQYF.

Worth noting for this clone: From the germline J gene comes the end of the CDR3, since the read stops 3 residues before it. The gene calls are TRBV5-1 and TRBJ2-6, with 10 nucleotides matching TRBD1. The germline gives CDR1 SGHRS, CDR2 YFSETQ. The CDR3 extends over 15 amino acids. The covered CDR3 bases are TGCGCCAGCAGCCCAGCCGGACAGGGGGGGGAAGTC. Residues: CASSPAGQGGEV. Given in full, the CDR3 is CASSPAGQGGEVLTF.

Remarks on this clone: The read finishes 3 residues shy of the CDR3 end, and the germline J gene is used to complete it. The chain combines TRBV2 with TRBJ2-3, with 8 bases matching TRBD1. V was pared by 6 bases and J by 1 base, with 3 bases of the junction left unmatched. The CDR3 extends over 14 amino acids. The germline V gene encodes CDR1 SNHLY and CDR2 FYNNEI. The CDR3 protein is CASRKDRGTDTQYF. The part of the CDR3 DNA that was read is TGTGCCAGCAGGAAGGACAGGGGCACAGATACG. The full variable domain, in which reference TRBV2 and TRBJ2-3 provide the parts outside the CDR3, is EPEVTQTPSHQVTQMGQEVILRCVPISNHLYFYWYRQILGQKVEFLVSFYNNEISEKSEIFDDQFSVERPDGSNFTLKIRSTKLEDSAMYFCASRKDRGTDTQYFGPGTRLTVL.

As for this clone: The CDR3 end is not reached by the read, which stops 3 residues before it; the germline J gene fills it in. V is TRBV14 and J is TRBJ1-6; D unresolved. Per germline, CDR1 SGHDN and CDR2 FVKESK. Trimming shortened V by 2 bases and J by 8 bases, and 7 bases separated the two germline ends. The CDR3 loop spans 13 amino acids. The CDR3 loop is CASSQIFDSPLHF. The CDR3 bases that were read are TGTGCCAGCAGCCAAATCTTTGATTCACCC.

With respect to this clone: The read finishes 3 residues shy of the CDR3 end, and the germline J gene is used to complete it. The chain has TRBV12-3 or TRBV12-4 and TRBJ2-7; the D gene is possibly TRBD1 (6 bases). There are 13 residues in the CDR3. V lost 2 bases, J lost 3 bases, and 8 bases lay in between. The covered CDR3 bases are TGTGCCAGCAGTTTAAACAGGGACTACGAG. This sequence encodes CASSLNRDYE. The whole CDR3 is CASSLNRDYEQYF.

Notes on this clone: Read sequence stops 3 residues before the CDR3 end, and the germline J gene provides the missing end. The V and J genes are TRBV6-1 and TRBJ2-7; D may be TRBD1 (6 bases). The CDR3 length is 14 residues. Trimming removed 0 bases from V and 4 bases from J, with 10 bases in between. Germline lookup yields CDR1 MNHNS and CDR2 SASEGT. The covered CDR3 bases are TGTGCCAGCAGTGAAGCAGGGACAATTTACGAG. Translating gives CASSEAGTIYE. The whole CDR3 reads CASSEAGTIYEQYF.

The part of the CDR3 DNA that was read is TGCAGTGCACCATCGGACAGGGTTAGCACAGATACG. Protein product: CSAPSDRVSTDT. The whole CDR3 region reads CSAPSDRVSTDTQYF. The chain joins TRBV20-1 to TRBJ2-3; 8 bases match TRBD1. Coverage ceases 3 residues before the CDR3 finishes, and the germline J gene fills in the end. The ends lost 6 bases at V and 0 bases at J; junction bases unmatched: 8. The CDR3 runs to 15 residues. Per the germline V gene, CDR1 is DFQATT and CDR2 is SNEGSKA (reference sequence).

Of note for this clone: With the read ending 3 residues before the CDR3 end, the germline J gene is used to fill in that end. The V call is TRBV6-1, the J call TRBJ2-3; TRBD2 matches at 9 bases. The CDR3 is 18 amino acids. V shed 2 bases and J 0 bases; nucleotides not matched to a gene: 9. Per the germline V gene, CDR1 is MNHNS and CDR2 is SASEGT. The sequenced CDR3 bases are TGTGCCAGCAGTGAAACCTTCTCTAGCGGGGCAAGCACAGATACG. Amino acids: CASSETFSSGASTDT. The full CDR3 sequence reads CASSETFSSGASTDTQYF.

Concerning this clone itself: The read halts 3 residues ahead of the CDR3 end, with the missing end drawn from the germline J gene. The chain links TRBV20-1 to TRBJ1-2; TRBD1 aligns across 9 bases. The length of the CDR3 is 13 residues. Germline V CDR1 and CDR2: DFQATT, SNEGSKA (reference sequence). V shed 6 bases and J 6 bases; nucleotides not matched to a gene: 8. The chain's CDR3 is CSAPGQGFNGYTF. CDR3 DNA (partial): TGCAGTGCCCCCGGACAGGGGTTCAATGGC.

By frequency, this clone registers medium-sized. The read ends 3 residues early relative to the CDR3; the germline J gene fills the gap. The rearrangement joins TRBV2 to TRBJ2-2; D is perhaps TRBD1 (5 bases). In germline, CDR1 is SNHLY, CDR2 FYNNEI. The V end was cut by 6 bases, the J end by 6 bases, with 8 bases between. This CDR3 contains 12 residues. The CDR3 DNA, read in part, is TGTGCCAGCAGCACCAGGGCCGGGGAG. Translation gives CASSTRAGE. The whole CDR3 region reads CASSTRAGELFF.

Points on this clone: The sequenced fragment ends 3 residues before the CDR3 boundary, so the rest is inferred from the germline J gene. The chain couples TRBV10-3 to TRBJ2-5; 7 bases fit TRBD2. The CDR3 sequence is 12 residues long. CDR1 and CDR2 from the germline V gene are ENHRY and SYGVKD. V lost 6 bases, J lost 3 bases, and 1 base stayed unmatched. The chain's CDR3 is CAISGLEETQYF. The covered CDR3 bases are TGTGCCATCAGCGGACTAGAAGAGACC.

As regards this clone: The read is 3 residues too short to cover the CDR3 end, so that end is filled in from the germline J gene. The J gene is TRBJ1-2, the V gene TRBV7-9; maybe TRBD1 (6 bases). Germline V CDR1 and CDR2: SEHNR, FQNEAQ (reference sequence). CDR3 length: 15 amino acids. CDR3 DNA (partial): TGTGCCAGCACTTCGGGGGGCCGGACCTACAATGAC. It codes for CASTSGGRTYND. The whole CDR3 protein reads CASTSGGRTYNDYTF.

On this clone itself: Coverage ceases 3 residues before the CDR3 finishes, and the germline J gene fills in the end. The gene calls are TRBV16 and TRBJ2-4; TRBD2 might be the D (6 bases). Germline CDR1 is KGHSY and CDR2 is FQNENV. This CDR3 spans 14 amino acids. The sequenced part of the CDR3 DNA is TGTGCCAGCAGCCAATCGGAGGGTAGTCAGCCT. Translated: CASSQSEGSQP. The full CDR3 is CASSQSEGSQPQYF.

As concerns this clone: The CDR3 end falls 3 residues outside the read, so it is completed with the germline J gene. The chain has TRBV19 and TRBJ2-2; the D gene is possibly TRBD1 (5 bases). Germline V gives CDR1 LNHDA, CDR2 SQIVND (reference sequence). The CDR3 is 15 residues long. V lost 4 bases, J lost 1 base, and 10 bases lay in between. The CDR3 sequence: CASSTGMGNTGELFF. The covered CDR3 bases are TGTGCCAGTAGTACAGGGATGGGGAACACCGGGGAG. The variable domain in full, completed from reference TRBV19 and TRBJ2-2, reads DGGITQSPKYLFRKEGQNVTLSCEQNLNHDAMYWYRQDPGQGLRLIYYSQIVNDFQKGDIAEGYSVSREKKESFPLTVTSAQKNPTAFYLCASSTGMGNTGELFFGEGSRLTVL.

The CDR3 sequence is CASSLAGATGANVLTF. The DNA read from the CDR3 is TGCGCCAGCAGCTTGGCAGGGGCCACTGGGGCCAACGTC. The chain links TRBV5-1 to TRBJ2-6; D may be TRBD1 (6 bases). The read stops 3 residues short of the end of the CDR3; the missing end is completed from the germline J gene. CDR3 length: 16 residues. Germline CDR1 SGHRS, CDR2 YFSETQ. With 0 bases removed from V and 2 bases from J, the gap between germline ends came to 9 bases.

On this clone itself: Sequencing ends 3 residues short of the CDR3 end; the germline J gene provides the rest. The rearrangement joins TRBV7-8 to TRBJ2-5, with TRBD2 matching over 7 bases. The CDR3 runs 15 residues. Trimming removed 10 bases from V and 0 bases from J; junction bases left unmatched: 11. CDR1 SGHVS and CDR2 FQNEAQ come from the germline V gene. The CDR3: CATLPGEGYQETQYF. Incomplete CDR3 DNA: TGTGCCACCCTGCCGGGGGAGGGGTACCAAGAGACC.

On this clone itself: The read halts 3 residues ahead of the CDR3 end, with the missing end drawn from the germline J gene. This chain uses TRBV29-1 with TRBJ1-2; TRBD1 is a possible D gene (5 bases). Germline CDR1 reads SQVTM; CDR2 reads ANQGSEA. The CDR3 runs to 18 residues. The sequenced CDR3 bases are TGCAGCGTCGGGGGTTCAATGTTGAGGGGTGGGTTGGTGAGAGGC. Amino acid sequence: CSVGGSMLRGGLVRG. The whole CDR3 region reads CSVGGSMLRGGLVRGYTF.

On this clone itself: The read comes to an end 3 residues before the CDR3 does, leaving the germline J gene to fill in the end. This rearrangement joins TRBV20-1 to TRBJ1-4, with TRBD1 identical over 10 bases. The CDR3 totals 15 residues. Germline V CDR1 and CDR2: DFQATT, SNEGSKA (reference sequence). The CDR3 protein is CSARDQGQGNSPLFF. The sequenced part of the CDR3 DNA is TGCAGTGCTAGAGATCAGGGACAGGGGAATTCACCA.

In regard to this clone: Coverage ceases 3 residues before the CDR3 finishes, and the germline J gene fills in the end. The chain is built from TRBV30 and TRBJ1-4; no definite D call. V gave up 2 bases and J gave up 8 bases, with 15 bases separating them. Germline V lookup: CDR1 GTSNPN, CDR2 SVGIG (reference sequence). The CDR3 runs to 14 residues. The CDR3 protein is CAWSYRTLGEKLFF. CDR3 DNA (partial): TGTGCCTGGAGTTATAGAACACTAGGGGAAAAA.

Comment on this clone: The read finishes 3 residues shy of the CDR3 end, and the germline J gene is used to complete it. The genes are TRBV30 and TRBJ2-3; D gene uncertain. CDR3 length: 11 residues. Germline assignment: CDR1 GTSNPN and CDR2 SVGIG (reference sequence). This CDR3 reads CASVDNQPQYF. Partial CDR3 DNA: TGTGCCTCGGTCGACAATCAGCCG.

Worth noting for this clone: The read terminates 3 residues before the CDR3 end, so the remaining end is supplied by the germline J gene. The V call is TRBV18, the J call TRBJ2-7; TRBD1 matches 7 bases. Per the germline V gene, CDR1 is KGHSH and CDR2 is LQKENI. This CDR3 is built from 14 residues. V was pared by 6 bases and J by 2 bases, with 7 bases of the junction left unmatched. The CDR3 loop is CASSPDRLPYEQYF. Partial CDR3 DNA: TGTGCCAGCTCCCCGGACAGGCTGCCCTACGAG.

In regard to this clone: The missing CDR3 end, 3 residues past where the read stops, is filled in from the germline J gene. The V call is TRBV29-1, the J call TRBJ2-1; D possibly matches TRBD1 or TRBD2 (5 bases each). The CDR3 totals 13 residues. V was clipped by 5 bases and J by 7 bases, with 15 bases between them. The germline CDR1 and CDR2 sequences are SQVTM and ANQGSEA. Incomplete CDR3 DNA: TGCAGCGTTAAGGCCAGGGAGTGGAATGAG. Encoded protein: CSVKAREWNE. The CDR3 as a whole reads CSVKAREWNEQFF.

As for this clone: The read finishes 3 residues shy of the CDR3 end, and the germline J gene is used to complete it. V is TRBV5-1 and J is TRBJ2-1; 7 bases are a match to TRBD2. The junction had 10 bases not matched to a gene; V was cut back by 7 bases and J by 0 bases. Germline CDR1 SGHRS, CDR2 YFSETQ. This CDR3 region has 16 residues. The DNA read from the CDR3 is TGCGCCAGCGGGCTAGCGGTCCTTCGCTCCTACAATGAG. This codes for CASGLAVLRSYNE. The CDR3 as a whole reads CASGLAVLRSYNEQFF. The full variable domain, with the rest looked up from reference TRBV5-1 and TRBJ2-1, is KAGVTQTPRYLIKTRGQQVTLSCSPISGHRSVSWYQQTPGQGLQFLFEYFSETQRNKGNFPGRFSGRQFSNSRSEMNVSTLELGDSALYLCASGLAVLRSYNEQFFGPGTRLTVL.